A single sample gave rise to the 14 T cell receptor beta chains below, sequenced in a study of T-cell reconstitution after alpha-beta-depleted transplantation in children. Unique molecular identifiers were incorporated when the TCRbeta library was constructed. TCRdb called the PCR reads again in MiXCR, with one record for every CDR3 protein. The sample yields approximately 500,000 distinct CDR3 sequences, about 10% seen once. Here the sequenced sample was PBMCs, taken before TCRalphabeta/CD19-depleted stem cell transplant. Receptors were obtained from a child aged 2-15 years with inherited bone marrow failure, due to receive a stem cell transplant.

This clonotype appeared many times. The V and J genes are TRBV4-3 and TRBJ1-2; D remains ambiguous. CDR1 LGHNA and CDR2 YSLEER come from the germline V gene. V lost 1 base to trimming and J lost 5 bases, with 14 bases between them. The CDR3 is made up of 15 amino acids. As DNA, the CDR3 is TGCGCCAGCAGCCAAGTAGTAATGGCCCTTTATGGCTACACCTTC. Translating gives CASSQVVMALYGYTF.

This clonotype was seen ten or more times. This sequence joins TRBV28 and TRBJ2-7, with D possibly matching TRBD1 (5 bases). V lost 3 bases and J 7 bases, leaving 13 bases between the germline ends. This CDR3 spans 13 amino acids. Germline-derived CDR1 and CDR2 are MDHEN and SYDVKM. CDR3 nucleotide sequence: TGTGCCAGCAGTTTCCAAGGGCCAGGGGAGCAGTACTTC. Protein: CASSFQGPGEQYF.

This clonotype was seen many times. This chain connects TRBV28 to TRBJ2-3; the D is unclear. Germline CDR1 MDHEN, CDR2 SYDVKM. The CDR3 has 12 residues. V was pared by 4 bases and J by 7 bases, with 9 bases between. The CDR3 here is CASSSDLNTQYF. CDR3 bases: TGTGCCAGCAGTTCGGACCTCAATACGCAGTATTTT.

In this sample, this clonotype turned up many times. The V and J genes are TRBV12-3 or TRBV12-4 and TRBJ2-7; D is uncertain. CDR3 length equals 15 residues. Between the trimmed V and J ends, which lost 4 bases and 0 bases, there was a span of 13 bases. The CDR3 loop is CASSSRSTSSYEQYF. CDR3 bases: TGTGCCAGCAGTTCCCGATCGACATCCTCCTACGAGCAGTACTTC.

This clonotype was counted many times. V gene TRBV7-9 combines with J gene TRBJ2-7, with TRBD2 as a possible D gene (6 bases). V lost 1 base to trimming and J lost 2 bases, with 15 bases between them. Germline V gene sequence: CDR1 SEHNR, CDR2 FQNEAQ (reference sequence). The CDR3 covers 16 residues. In nucleotides, the CDR3 is TGTGCCAGCAGCTTAGTGGTATGGGACTCAACCTACGAGCAGTACTTC. It codes for CASSLVVWDSTYEQYF.

This clonotype was recorded many times. V usage is TRBV27 and J usage is TRBJ2-7, with D tentatively TRBD2 (6 bases). Germline V gene sequence: CDR1 MNHEY, CDR2 SMNVEV (reference sequence). There are 15 residues in the CDR3. The V end lost 4 bases, the J end lost 3 bases, and 16 bases lay between the germline ends. The CDR3 DNA reads TGTGCCAGCAGTTATTTGCCTAGCGACCACTACGAGCAGTACTTC. It codes for CASSYLPSDHYEQYF.

This clonotype has a count of ten or more. The rearrangement links TRBV4-1 to TRBJ2-3; D not certain. Germline V gene sequence: CDR1 MGHRA, CDR2 YSYEKL. The CDR3 loop spans 15 amino acids. The germline V and J ends were trimmed by 0 bases and 5 bases, with 12 bases remaining between them. The CDR3 nucleotides read TGCGCCAGCAGCCAAGAACGACTGGCGATAGATACGCAGTATTTT. Residues: CASSQERLAIDTQYF.

This clonotype was observed a handful of times. Given the absence of the conserved phenylalanine or tryptophan at the CDR3 end, a read error is likely. The DNA is omitted, as the CDR3 cannot be located on it reliably, and the CDR3 follows TCRdb's listing. V gene TRBV5-4 combines with J gene TRBJ1-5. The CDR3 has 9 residues if both end residues are counted. The germline V gene encodes CDR1 SGHNT and CDR2 YYREEE (reference sequence). CDR3 sequence reads: CASSSAGWA.

The sample holds a few counts of this clonotype. The chain uses TRBV30 and TRBJ1-4; 8 bases match TRBD1. CDR3 length: 12 amino acids. The V and J ends lost 7 bases and 4 bases, in that order; junction bases with no gene match: 2. CDR1 and CDR2 (germline): GTSNPN, SVGIG (reference sequence). The CDR3 DNA is TGTGCCTTGACAGGGGATAATGAAAAACTGTTTTTT. This translates into CALTGDNEKLFF. Together with reference TRBV30 and TRBJ1-4, the CDR3 gives the full variable domain: SQTIHQWPATLVQPVGSPLSLECTVEGTSNPNLYWYRQAAGRGLQLLFYSVGIGQISSEVPQNLSASRPQDRQFILSSKKLLLSDSGFYLCALTGDNEKLFFGSGTQLSVL.

This clonotype has ten or more counts. V usage is TRBV7-2 and J usage is TRBJ1-2, with D possibly TRBD1 on 5 matching bases. Germline CDR1 SGHTA, CDR2 FQGNSA. The germline V and J ends were trimmed by 5 bases and 4 bases, with 20 bases remaining between them. This CDR3 comprises 16 residues. CDR3 nucleotides: TGTGCCAGCAGCACCACCGCCAAGGGACGGTCCTATGGCTACACCTTC. Translating gives CASSTTAKGRSYGYTF.

This clonotype was observed at least ten times. The chain recombines TRBV7-8 with TRBJ2-3; D is possibly TRBD2 (5 bases). Trimming removed 5 bases at V and 2 bases at J, with 26 bases between. Germline loops: CDR1 SGHVS, CDR2 FQNEAQ. The CDR3 consists of 19 residues. CDR3 bases: TGTGCCAGCAGCCTCCTTCGGCCGAGGGCCCTACTACTCACAGATACGCAGTATTTT. It is translated as CASSLLRPRALLLTDTQYF. Filled out from reference TRBV7-8 and TRBJ2-3, the complete variable domain reads GAGVSQSPRYKVAKRGQDVALRCDPISGHVSLFWYQQALGQGPEFLTYFQNEAQLDKSGLPSDRFFAERPEGSVSTLKIQRTQQEDSAVYLCASSLLRPRALLLTDTQYFGPGTRLTVL.

This clonotype was counted ten times or more. V is TRBV5-1 and J is TRBJ2-3; D is uncertain. V was shortened by 4 bases and J by 2 bases, with 14 bases between the two germline ends. The CDR3 is 15 amino acids. Germline V gives CDR1 SGHRS, CDR2 YFSETQ. CDR3 DNA sequence: TGCGCCAGCAGCGCCGACGGTTCCGCCACAGATACGCAGTATTTT. Residues: CASSADGSATDTQYF.

This clonotype showed up just a few times. The chain has TRBV6-1 and TRBJ2-1, with TRBD2 matching 9 bases. Looked up from germline, CDR1 is MNHNS and CDR2 is SASEGT. The CDR3 has 16 residues. The ends lost 6 bases at V and 3 bases at J; junction bases unmatched: 9. The CDR3 DNA reads as TGTGCCAGCAGCGAGGCAATAGCGGGAGTCTACAATGAGCAGTTCTTC. Its translation is CASSEAIAGVYNEQFF.

The sample holds many counts of this clonotype. The CDR3: CASSLLGGAYLEKLFF. The DNA of the CDR3 is TGTGCCAGCAGCTTACTCGGTGGAGCTTACCTCGAAAAACTGTTTTTT. V is TRBV7-6 and J is TRBJ1-4; D unresolved. The V gene lost 2 bases and the J gene lost 8 bases, with 18 bases spanning the gap. Germline values: CDR1 SGHVS, CDR2 FNYEAQ. The CDR3 loop spans 16 amino acids.